This T cell receptor beta chain was identified during a study of blood T cell repertoires in COVID-19. Background on the study: COVID-19 samples from acute and convalescent phases originated in the United States, Italy and Spain. Sources were T cells, B-cell-depleted T cells, or PBMCs; the material itself was cDNA or gDNA.

In the authors' methods: Using reference gene primer amplification, nucleated cell counts were estimated. Libraries were prepared by immunoSEQ multiplex PCR; TCRdb keeps only in-frame clonotypes and omits some of them. The V and J calls and clone size were taken over from that table, and D and trimming were inferred from the DNA. The sample records some 100,000 clones, around nine tenths being singletons. The germline V gene has CDR1 SGHDN and CDR2 FVKESK. V lost 0 bases, J lost 1 base, and 11 bases lay in between. This CDR3 has 16 residues. The origin of this receptor is a human donor with acute or convalescent COVID-19. The donor label of this sample is uncertain. The gene calls are TRBV14 and TRBJ2-3, with D perhaps TRBD1 (6 bases). Material for sequencing was peripheral blood. CDR3 in DNA: TGTGCCAGCAGCCAAGATTCAGGGGCCGGCACAGATACGCAGTATTTT. Its protein product is CASSQDSGAGTDTQYF.